This passage covers 32 T cell receptor beta chains from one sample sequenced in a study of T-cell memory formation after mild COVID-19. In TCRdb, the 5' RACE reads were re-called with MiXCR into one record per CDR3 protein. The table records roughly 250,000 distinct CDR3 sequences, 15% to 20% of them present only once. The specimen sequenced was PBMCs or a T cell subset sorted from them (not recorded which). These receptors were collected from a young man who had mild COVID-19 (a few samples of this study predate the infection). Cell type and time point are not known.

The genes are TRBV20-1 and TRBJ1-1, with 7 bases aligning to TRBD1. Germline V gene data show CDR1 as DFQATT and CDR2 as SNEGSKA (reference sequence). The ends lost 4 bases at V and 1 base at J; junction bases unmatched: 3. The CDR3 length is 13 residues. This chain's CDR3 is CSAIRTGNTEAFF. The CDR3 DNA reads TGCAGTGCTATCCGGACAGGGAACACTGAAGCTTTCTTT.

This chain joins TRBV5-8 and TRBJ2-4; D is unresolved. The CDR3 is made up of 15 amino acids. V lost 4 bases and J lost 0, with 11 bases in between. Germline CDR1 reads SGHTS; CDR2 reads YDEGEE. The CDR3 coding sequence is TGTGCCAGCAGCCGTCGTTTCATAGCCAAAAACATTCAGTACTTC. Its translation: CASSRRFIAKNIQYF.

This chain uses TRBV20-1 with TRBJ1-1; D unclear. The V end lost 5 bases, the J end lost 4 bases, and 20 bases lay between the germline ends. Germline CDR1 is DFQATT and CDR2 is SNEGSKA (reference sequence). This CDR3 has 15 residues. The CDR3: CSAFSQGTAFTEAFF. The DNA of the CDR3 is TGCAGTGCTTTCAGTCAAGGTACAGCGTTCACTGAAGCTTTCTTT.

This clonotype appeared a few times. This chain joins TRBV12-3 or TRBV12-4 and TRBJ2-7; D is perhaps TRBD2 (5 bases). There are 12 residues in the CDR3. The ends were cut back, 5 bases at V and 4 bases at J, with 9 bases in the middle. The CDR3 is CASSTSTYEQYV. CDR3 DNA: TGTGCCAGCAGTACTAGTACTTACGAGCAGTACGTC.

This chain links TRBV4-1 with TRBJ2-3; possible D gene TRBD2, 5 bases. This CDR3 has 14 residues. V lost 4 bases, J lost 6 bases, and 14 bases lay in between. CDR1 and CDR2 (germline): MGHRA, YSYEKL. Here the CDR3 DNA reads TGCGCCAGCAGCCTAGGACGGCGGGCTGATACGCAGTATTTT. Its protein is CASSLGRRADTQYF.

In its sample, this clonotype was seen a few times. This sequence joins TRBV6-6 and TRBJ1-5; possibly TRBD1 for D (5 bases). CDR1 and CDR2 from the germline V gene are MNHNY and SVGAGI (reference sequence). CDR3 length: 15 residues. Trimming stripped 6 bases from V and 4 bases from J, with 16 bases between. The CDR3 bases are TGTGCCAGCAGGTCAGGGAGGCTCGCGAATCAGCCCCAGCATTTT. Translation: CASRSGRLANQPQHF.

This clonotype was seen ten or more times. The CDR3 nucleotides are TGTGCCAGCAGCTTAGCGCAAGGACAGGGAGTCAAAAACATTCAGTACTTC. Protein product: CASSLAQGQGVKNIQYF. The V call is TRBV7-2, the J call TRBJ2-4, with 8 bases matching TRBD1. Germline V gene sequence: CDR1 SGHTA, CDR2 FQGNSA. The length of the CDR3 is 17 residues. The trim removed 0 bases at V and 3 bases at J, leaving 7 bases unmatched.

This clonotype was detected many times. V usage is TRBV10-2 and J usage is TRBJ1-1, with TRBD1 matching over 8 bases. Germline CDR1 WSHSY, CDR2 SAAADI. Trimming cost V 3 bases and J 7 bases; bases outside gene matches: 4. The CDR3 is 13 residues long. The CDR3 reads CASSDNRGDEAFF. The CDR3 nucleotides are TGCGCCAGCAGTGACAACAGGGGGGATGAAGCTTTCTTT.

This clonotype was picked up a small number of times. This sequence joins TRBV20-1 and TRBJ2-7; D unresolved. Trimming left V 1 base short and J 5 bases short, with 9 bases between. This CDR3 comprises 12 residues. Germline V gene sequence: CDR1 DFQATT, CDR2 SNEGSKA (reference sequence). CDR3 in DNA: TGCAGTGCTAGAGGCGGTGGCGACGAGCAGTACGTC. Protein sequence: CSARGGGDEQYV.

V usage is TRBV5-1 and J usage is TRBJ1-1, with D possibly being TRBD1 (6 bases). This CDR3 spans 16 amino acids. In germline, CDR1 is SGHRS, CDR2 YFSETQ. Between the trimmed V and J ends, which lost 4 bases and 1 base, there was a span of 17 bases. DNA for the CDR3: TGCGCCAGCAGCCTCTACAGGGCCGGGGGGAACACTGAAGCTTTCTTT. It yields the protein CASSLYRAGGNTEAFF. The entire variable domain, with the rest obtained from reference TRBV5-1 and TRBJ1-1, is as follows: KAGVTQTPRYLIKTRGQQVTLSCSPISGHRSVSWYQQTPGQGLQFLFEYFSETQRNKGNFPGRFSGRQFSNSRSEMNVSTLELGDSALYLCASSLYRAGGNTEAFFGQGTRLTVV.

V is TRBV6-1 and J is TRBJ2-5, with D hard to call. Trimming took 7 bases from V and 3 from J, leaving 12 bases between them. CDR3 size: 13 residues. CDR1 and CDR2 (germline): MNHNS, SASEGT. The CDR3 loop reads CASTVPWEETQYF. The CDR3 nucleotides are TGTGCCAGCACGGTCCCCTGGGAAGAGACCCAGTACTTC.

This clonotype was observed a few times. The chain links TRBV7-9 to TRBJ1-2; a weak D match, TRBD1 (5 bases). The V gene's germline CDR1 is SEHNR and CDR2 FQNEAQ (reference sequence). V lost 5 bases and J lost 5, with 15 bases in between. There are 14 residues in the CDR3. The CDR3 DNA reads as TGTGCCAGCAGCCCCTTGGAGGGGCCTTATGGCTACACCTTC. Its translation is CASSPLEGPYGYTF. The whole variable domain, remainder taken from reference TRBV7-9 and TRBJ1-2, is DTGVSQNPRHKITKRGQNVTFRCDPISEHNRLYWYRQTLGQGPEFLTYFQNEAQLEKSRLLSDRFSAERPKGSFSTLEIQRTEQGDSAMYLCASSPLEGPYGYTFGSGTRLTVV.

The V and J genes are TRBV2 and TRBJ1-2; D not resolved. Germline V CDR1 and CDR2: SNHLY, FYNNEI. V lost 3 bases and J 0 bases, leaving 5 bases between the germline ends. This CDR3 comprises 13 residues. The CDR3 here is CASSEDANYGYTF. For the CDR3, the DNA is TGTGCCAGCAGTGAGGACGCTAACTATGGCTACACCTTC.

This clonotype was seen at least ten times. The gene calls are TRBV9 and TRBJ2-1, with unresolved D. The CDR3 runs 15 residues. V shed 0 bases and J shed 0 bases, with 7 bases lying between them. The V gene's germline CDR1 is SGDLS and CDR2 YYNGEE. CDR3 region: CASSVVGSSYNEQFF. Here the CDR3 DNA reads TGTGCCAGCAGCGTAGTGGGAAGCTCCTACAATGAGCAGTTCTTC.

A few counts support this clonotype. This chain joins TRBV6-1 and TRBJ1-6; D perhaps matches TRBD1 (6 bases). Germline assignment: CDR1 MNHNS and CDR2 SASEGT. Trimming cost V 3 bases and J 7 bases, with 10 bases left between them. The CDR3 contains 14 residues. The CDR3 here is CASSDRGANSPLHF. CDR3 bases: TGTGCCAGCAGTGACAGGGGCGCCAATTCACCCCTCCACTTT.

The gene calls are TRBV5-1 and TRBJ2-3; TRBD1 aligns across 9 bases. V lost 4 bases and J lost 2; bases outside the gene matches: 8. The V gene's germline CDR1 is SGHRS and CDR2 YFSETQ. The CDR3 has 16 residues. CDR3 protein: CASSPSGQGITDTQYF. The CDR3 DNA sequence: TGCGCCAGCAGCCCGTCGGGACAGGGCATCACAGATACGCAGTATTTT. Using reference TRBV5-1 and TRBJ2-3 for the parts outside the CDR3, the full variable domain is KAGVTQTPRYLIKTRGQQVTLSCSPISGHRSVSWYQQTPGQGLQFLFEYFSETQRNKGNFPGRFSGRQFSNSRSEMNVSTLELGDSALYLCASSPSGQGITDTQYFGPGTRLTVL.

The chain carries TRBV3-1 and TRBJ2-7; D ambiguous. CDR3 length: 13 amino acids. The germline CDR1 and CDR2 sequences are LGHDT and YNNKEL (reference sequence). V was trimmed by 0 bases and J by 4 bases, leaving 7 bases between them. The CDR3 DNA follows: TGTGCCAGCAGCCAAGATCGGGTTTACGAGCAGTACTTC. Translation gives CASSQDRVYEQYF.

This clonotype showed up many times. The chain joins TRBV5-1 to TRBJ1-1; D gene uncertain. CDR1 and CDR2 from the germline V gene are SGHRS and YFSETQ. CDR3 length equals 14 residues. V gave up 4 bases and J gave up 2 bases, with 12 bases separating them. In nucleotides, the CDR3 is TGCGCCAGCAGCGCCAAGGTGGTAAACACTGAAGCTTTCTTT. It specifies CASSAKVVNTEAFF.

In this sample, this clonotype turned up a few times. The chain joins TRBV6-2 or TRBV6-3 to TRBJ2-5, with 8 positions matching TRBD1. CDR3 length: 16 residues. After removal of 6 bases from V and 2 bases from J, the junction contained 11 bases not matched to a gene. Looked up from germline, CDR1 is MNHEY and CDR2 is SVGEGT. This chain's CDR3 is CASRDLQGERQETQYF. The CDR3 nucleotides are TGTGCCAGCAGAGACCTACAGGGGGAGCGGCAAGAGACCCAGTACTTC.

This clonotype came up a few times. The chain carries TRBV25-1 and TRBJ2-1; no firm D call. CDR3 length: 12 amino acids. V was trimmed by 4 bases and J by 6 bases, leaving 7 bases between them. CDR1 is MGHDK, CDR2 SYGVNS, per germline. CDR3 sequence reads: CASSGLVNEQFF. The CDR3, as DNA: TGTGCCAGCAGTGGACTGGTCAATGAGCAGTTCTTC.

This clonotype was recorded a few times. The chain employs TRBV7-8 and TRBJ2-7; D gene unclear. The CDR3 extends over 15 amino acids. CDR1 and CDR2 from the germline V gene are SGHVS and FQNEAQ. The V and J ends lost 3 bases and 0 bases respectively, with 12 bases between them. The CDR3 loop reads CASSFIGSDSYEQYF. CDR3 nucleotide sequence: TGTGCCAGCAGCTTTATTGGATCAGACTCCTACGAGCAGTACTTC.

This clonotype was seen more than once but under ten times. The CDR3 loop reads CASSSNRARHSPLHF. The CDR3 DNA is TGTGCCAGCAGCTCGAACAGGGCCCGCCACTCACCCCTCCACTTT. The chain is built from TRBV7-8 and TRBJ1-6; tentative D call: TRBD1 (6 bases). With 4 bases removed from V and 10 bases from J, the gap between germline ends came to 17 bases. The CDR3 extends over 15 amino acids. Germline assignment: CDR1 SGHVS and CDR2 FQNEAQ. Variable domain in full (rest from reference TRBV7-8 and TRBJ1-6): GAGVSQSPRYKVAKRGQDVALRCDPISGHVSLFWYQQALGQGPEFLTYFQNEAQLDKSGLPSDRFFAERPEGSVSTLKIQRTQQEDSAVYLCASSSNRARHSPLHFGNGTRLTVT.

The genes are TRBV7-2 and TRBJ2-5; no firm D call. V was pared by 2 bases and J by 4 bases, with 8 bases between. CDR3 length: 13 amino acids. In germline, CDR1 is SGHTA, CDR2 FQGNSA. CDR3 coding DNA: TGTGCCAGCAGCTTACCTAGAAGAGAGACCCAGTACTTC. It codes for CASSLPRRETQYF.

V and J are TRBV27 and TRBJ1-2, with D perhaps TRBD1 (5 bases). The V end was cut by 1 base, the J end by 4 bases, with 10 bases between. The CDR3 is 14 amino acids. Looked up from germline, CDR1 is MNHEY and CDR2 is SMNVEV (reference sequence). The CDR3 sequence is CASSLFGGGYGYTF. The DNA for the CDR3 is TGTGCCAGCAGTTTATTTGGGGGTGGCTATGGCTACACCTTC.

This chain joins TRBV15 and TRBJ1-1, with 8 positions matching TRBD1. After removal of 5 bases from V and 0 bases from J, the junction contained 5 bases not matched to a gene. The germline CDR1 and CDR2 sequences are LNHNV and YYDKDF (reference sequence). The CDR3 has 15 amino acids. CDR3 in DNA: TGTGCCACCAGCCGACAGGACAGGGTGAACACTGAAGCTTTCTTT. The encoded protein is CATSRQDRVNTEAFF.

DNA for the CDR3: TGTGCCAGCCGGGACAGGGCCACTGAAGCTTTCTTT. Protein product: CASRDRATEAFF. The chain joins TRBV6-2 or TRBV6-3 to TRBJ1-1; 9 nucleotides match TRBD1. CDR3 length: 12 amino acids. CDR1 is MNHEY, CDR2 SVGEGT, per germline. Unmatched junction bases numbered 2, after V lost 8 bases and J lost 4 bases.

CDR3 in DNA: TGCGCCAGCAGCCAAGATGGGGGCTACGAGCAGTACTTC. It translates to CASSQDGGYEQYF. The J gene is TRBJ2-7, the V gene TRBV4-3, with D perhaps matching TRBD1 or TRBD2 (5 bases each). CDR3 length equals 13 residues. Germline values: CDR1 LGHNA, CDR2 YSLEER. Trimming left V 0 bases short and J 3 bases short, with 6 bases between.

V is TRBV7-2 and J is TRBJ1-5; D unclear. The CDR3 consists of 13 residues. The germline gives CDR1 SGHTA, CDR2 FQGNSA. V was clipped by 6 bases and J by 4 bases, with 10 bases between them. The CDR3 DNA is TGTGCCAGCAGGACCGGGCTTAATCAGCCCCAGCATTTT. It specifies CASRTGLNQPQHF.

The chain joins TRBV20-1 to TRBJ2-3, with a weak D call TRBD1 (7 bases). The CDR3 covers 13 residues. Per germline, CDR1 DFQATT and CDR2 SNEGSKA (reference sequence). V was clipped by 5 bases and J by 5 bases, with 14 bases between them. The CDR3 region has the DNA TGCAGTGCTCCAGGGGGGTCCCGAGATACGCAGTATTTT. The encoded protein is CSAPGGSRDTQYF.

This clonotype was seen only a few times. The chain links TRBV5-1 to TRBJ2-3; a possible D gene is TRBD1 (6 bases). V lost 3 bases, J lost 3 bases, and 11 bases lay in between. This CDR3 is 14 amino acids long. Per the germline V gene, CDR1 is SGHRS and CDR2 is YFSETQ. CDR3 coding DNA: TGCGCCAGCAGCTCTGGGGGCAAGACAGATACGCAGTATTTT. It is translated as CASSSGGKTDTQYF.

This clonotype was seen only a few times. One end of the junction is discordant with germline, which a read error may explain. J is TRBJ2-1 and V is TRBV27; 10 nucleotides align to TRBD2. CDR3 length: 15 residues. The V gene's germline CDR1 is MNHEY and CDR2 SMNVEV (reference sequence). CDR3: CTSSPRTSGDNEQFF. In nucleotides, the CDR3 is TGCACCAGCAGTCCAAGGACTAGCGGCGACAATGAGCAGTTCTTC.

This clonotype was observed a few times. The rearrangement uses TRBV4-2 and TRBJ2-6, with TRBD2 as a possible D gene (6 bases). The ends were cut back, 3 bases at V and 1 base at J, with 16 bases in the middle. Germline V gives CDR1 LGHNA, CDR2 YNFKEQ. This CDR3 spans 18 amino acids. In nucleotides, the CDR3 is TGTGCCAGCAGCCAGACTGTGCAGGCGGGATCTGGGGCCAACGTCCTGACTTTC. Amino acid sequence: CASSQTVQAGSGANVLTF.